This T cell receptor beta chain was found in a study of T cell repertoires in cytomegalovirus infection. General observations from the study: HLA-C-restricted, CMV-specific TCR beta clonotypes were dominant ex vivo. CMV carriers with the relevant HLA were identified by cumulative public TCR beta family frequency.

This clonotype was observed a handful of times. Its target is unknown. TCRdb used MiXCR to reprocess the reads, holding one entry per CDR3 protein. The profile shows some 440,000 distinct CDR3 sequences, around 32% of them singletons. This CDR3 contains 17 residues. The V and J ends lost 7 bases and 2 bases respectively, with 18 bases between them. The specimen was PBMCs. This chain joins TRBV12-3 or TRBV12-4 and TRBJ2-6, with a weak D call TRBD1 (5 bases). This TCR was recovered from a human donor in good health (CMV status not recorded). Some clones in this sample may be carry-over from other donors' samples. In nucleotides, the CDR3 is TGTGCCAGCACCAAATGGGGCCAAAAGCCTGGGGCCAACGTCCTGACTTTC. Residues: CASTKWGQKPGANVLTF.